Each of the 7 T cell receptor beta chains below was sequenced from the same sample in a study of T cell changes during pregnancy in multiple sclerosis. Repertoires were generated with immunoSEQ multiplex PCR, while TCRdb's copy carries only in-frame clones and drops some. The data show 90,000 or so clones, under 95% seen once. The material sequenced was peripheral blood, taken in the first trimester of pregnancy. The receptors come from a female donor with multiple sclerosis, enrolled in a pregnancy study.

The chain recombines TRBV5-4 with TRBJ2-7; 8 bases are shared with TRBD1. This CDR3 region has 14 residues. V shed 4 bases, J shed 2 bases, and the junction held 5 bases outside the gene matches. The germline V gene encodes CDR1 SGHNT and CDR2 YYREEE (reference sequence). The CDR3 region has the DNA TGTGCCAGCAGCGATGGACAGGGCACCTACGAGCAGTACTTC. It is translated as CASSDGQGTYEQYF.

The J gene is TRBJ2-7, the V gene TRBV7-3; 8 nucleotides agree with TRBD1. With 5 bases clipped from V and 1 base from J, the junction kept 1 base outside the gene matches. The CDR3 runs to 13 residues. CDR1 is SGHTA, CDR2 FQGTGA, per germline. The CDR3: CASSRTGSYEQYF. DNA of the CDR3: TGTGCCAGCAGCCGGACAGGGTCCTACGAGCAGTACTTC.

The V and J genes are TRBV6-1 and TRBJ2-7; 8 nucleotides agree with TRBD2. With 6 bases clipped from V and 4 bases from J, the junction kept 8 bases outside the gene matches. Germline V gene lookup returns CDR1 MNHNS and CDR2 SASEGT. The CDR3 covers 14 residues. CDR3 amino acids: CASRDSGRGYEQYF. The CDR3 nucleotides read TGTGCCAGCAGAGACAGCGGGAGAGGATACGAGCAGTACTTC.

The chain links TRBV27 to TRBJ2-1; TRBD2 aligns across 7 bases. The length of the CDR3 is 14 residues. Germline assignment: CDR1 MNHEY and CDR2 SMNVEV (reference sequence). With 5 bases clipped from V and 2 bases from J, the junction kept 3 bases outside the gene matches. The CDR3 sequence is CASSLLATYNEQFF. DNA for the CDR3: TGTGCCAGCAGTCTACTAGCGACCTACAATGAGCAGTTCTTC.

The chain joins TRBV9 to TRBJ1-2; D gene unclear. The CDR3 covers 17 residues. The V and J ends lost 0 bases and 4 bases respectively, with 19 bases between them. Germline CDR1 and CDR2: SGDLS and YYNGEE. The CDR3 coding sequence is TGTGCCAGCAGCGTAGCTCCCTTAGCCGGAGGCCTCTATGGCTACACCTTC. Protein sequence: CASSVAPLAGGLYGYTF. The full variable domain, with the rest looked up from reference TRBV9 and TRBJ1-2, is DSGVTQTPKHLITATGQRVTLRCSPRSGDLSVYWYQQSLDQGLQFLIQYYNGEERAKGNILERFSAQQFPDLHSELNLSSLELGDSALYFCASSVAPLAGGLYGYTFGSGTRLTVV.

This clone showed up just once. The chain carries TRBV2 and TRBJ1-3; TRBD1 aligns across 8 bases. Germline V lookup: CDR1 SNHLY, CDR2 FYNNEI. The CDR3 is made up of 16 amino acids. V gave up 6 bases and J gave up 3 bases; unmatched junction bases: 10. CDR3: CASSNPGTGHGNTIYF. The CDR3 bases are TGTGCCAGCAGCAACCCCGGGACAGGCCATGGAAACACCATATATTTT.

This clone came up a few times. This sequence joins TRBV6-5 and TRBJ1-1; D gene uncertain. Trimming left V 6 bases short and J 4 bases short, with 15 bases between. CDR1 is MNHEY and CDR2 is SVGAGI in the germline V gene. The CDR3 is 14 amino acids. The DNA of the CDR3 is TGTGCCAGCAGACCCGCGGGCGAGGGCACTGAAGCTTTCTTT. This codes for CASRPAGEGTEAFF.